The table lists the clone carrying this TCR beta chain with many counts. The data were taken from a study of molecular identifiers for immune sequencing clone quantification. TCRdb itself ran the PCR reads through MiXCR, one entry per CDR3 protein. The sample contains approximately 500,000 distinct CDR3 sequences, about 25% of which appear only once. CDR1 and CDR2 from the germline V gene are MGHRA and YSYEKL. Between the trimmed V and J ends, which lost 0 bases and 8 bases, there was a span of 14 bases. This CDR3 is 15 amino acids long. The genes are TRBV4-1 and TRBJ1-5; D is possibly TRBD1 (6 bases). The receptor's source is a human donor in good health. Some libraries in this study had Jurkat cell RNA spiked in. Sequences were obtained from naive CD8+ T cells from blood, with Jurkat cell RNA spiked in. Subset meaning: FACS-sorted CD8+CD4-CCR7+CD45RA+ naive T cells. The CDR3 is CASSQESRGMEPQHF. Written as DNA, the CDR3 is TGCGCCAGCAGCCAAGAAAGTAGGGGGATGGAGCCCCAGCATTTT.